There are a few counts of the clone carrying this T cell receptor (beta chain). V lost 1 base and J lost 6; bases outside the gene matches: 5. CDR1 and CDR2 from the germline V gene are LGHNA and YNFKEQ. The CDR3 loop spans 14 amino acids. This sample is part of a study of blood T cell repertoires in COVID-19. The table came from immunoSEQ multiplex PCR; TCRdb's copy has only in-frame clones and leaves some out. In the table there are about 210,000 clones, 80% to 90% of which are singletons. The sequenced sample consisted of PBMCs or T cells enriched from blood (not recorded which). The receptor's source is a man between 18 and 29 years old with acute COVID-19. The chain combines TRBV4-2 with TRBJ1-2; 7 bases agree with TRBD1. CDR3 in amino acids: CASSQVTGVNGYTF. The CDR3, as DNA: TGTGCCAGCAGCCAAGTCACAGGGGTGAATGGCTACACCTTC.